The 26 T cell receptor beta chains below come from one sample, sequenced in a study of T cell responses to AZD1222 COVID-19 vaccine. The data were produced by immunoSEQ multiplex PCR, yet TCRdb's version contains in-frame clones alone and is incomplete. The data show roughly 120,000 clones, with 70% to 90% seen just once and 4% to 5.5% held by the top ten. The sequenced sample was peripheral blood, obtained on day 0 of AZD1222 vaccination. The receptors here all came from an adult in good health.

The chain couples TRBV5-1 to TRBJ2-7; 10 bases line up with TRBD1. Germline V gene lookup returns CDR1 SGHRS and CDR2 YFSETQ. This CDR3 region has 15 residues. V lost 5 bases and J lost 5; bases outside the gene matches: 10. This chain's CDR3 is CASSRGQGLTDEQYF. In nucleotides, the CDR3 is TGCGCCAGCAGTCGGGGACAGGGGTTGACGGACGAGCAGTACTTC.

The sample holds one count of this clone. The V call is TRBV12-5, the J call TRBJ1-1, with D perhaps matching TRBD1 (5 bases). V was cut by 0 bases and J by 6 bases, with 17 bases left in between. The CDR3 totals 16 residues. Germline V gene data show CDR1 as LGHNT and CDR2 as FRNRAP. The CDR3 loop reads CASGLVLGRGSAEAFF. Written as DNA, the CDR3 is TGTGCTAGTGGTTTGGTACTTGGAAGGGGAAGCGCTGAAGCTTTCTTT.

This clone showed up just once. The rearrangement joins TRBV19 to TRBJ1-1; D not resolved. The V gene's germline CDR1 is LNHDA and CDR2 SQIVND (reference sequence). Trimming cost V 7 bases and J 3 bases, with 12 bases left between them. CDR3 size: 13 residues. CDR3 loop: CASTTDHYTEAFF. CDR3 DNA: TGTGCCAGTACCACGGACCATTACACTGAAGCTTTCTTT.

V is TRBV3-1 (or the pseudogene TRBV3-2) and J is TRBJ1-2, with D maybe TRBD1 (6 bases). The CDR3 loop spans 14 amino acids. From germline, CDR1 is LGHDT and CDR2 YNNKEL (reference sequence). Trimming took off 3 bases at V and 4 bases at J, with 12 bases between the two ends. Here the CDR3 reads CASSHLQGGYGYTF. The CDR3 nucleotides read TGTGCCAGCAGCCACCTACAGGGCGGCTATGGCTACACCTTC.

V is TRBV5-1 and J is TRBJ1-2; D may be TRBD1 (5 bases). V dropped 4 bases and J dropped 8 bases, with 12 bases sitting between them. CDR1 and CDR2 (germline): SGHRS, YFSETQ. The CDR3 runs 12 residues. CDR3 in DNA: TGCGCCAGCAGCCCCAGCAGGGAGGGCTACACCTTC. Translated: CASSPSREGYTF.

This chain uses TRBV12-3 or TRBV12-4 with TRBJ1-2; D remains unclear. Trimming stripped 5 bases from V and 2 bases from J, with 3 bases between. The CDR3 is 11 amino acids. The DNA of the CDR3 is TGTGCCAGCAGTGGGAACTATGGCTACACCTTC. Protein sequence: CASSGNYGYTF.

The V call is TRBV12-3 or TRBV12-4, the J call TRBJ2-1, with D possibly matching TRBD2 (6 bases). The CDR3 is 13 amino acids. With 5 bases removed from V and 4 bases from J, the gap between germline ends came to 9 bases. CDR3 DNA: TGTGCCAGCAGTCCCCGGGAGTACAATGAGCAGTTCTTC. As protein: CASSPREYNEQFF.

The chain carries TRBV28 and TRBJ1-1; D might be TRBD1 (5 bases). V lost 6 bases, J lost 1 base, and 12 bases lay in between. Germline lookup yields CDR1 MDHEN and CDR2 SYDVKM. This CDR3 comprises 14 residues. CDR3 bases: TGTGCCAGCAGCTTTGGGACCCCGAACACTGAAGCTTTCTTT. Translation: CASSFGTPNTEAFF.

Concerning this clone: Other DNA sequences within the sample encode an identical CDR3. This chain connects TRBV12-3 or TRBV12-4 to TRBJ1-1, with D possibly being TRBD1 (5 bases). Trimming stripped 3 bases from V and 2 bases from J, with 7 bases between. This CDR3 region has 13 residues. The CDR3 region has the DNA TGTGCCAGCAGTTTGGGGGGAAACACTGAAGCTTTCTTT. Amino acids: CASSLGGNTEAFF.

This clone was recorded once. CDR3 sequence (DNA): TGTGCCAGCAGCTTATCGACTAGCGGGGGCATAGATACGCAGTATTTT. This codes for CASSLSTSGGIDTQYF. The chain employs TRBV11-2 and TRBJ2-3; TRBD2 matches 12 bases. The ends lost 2 bases at V and 5 bases at J; junction bases unmatched: 5. CDR1 is SGHAT, CDR2 FQNNGV, per germline. This CDR3 has 16 residues.

The rearrangement links TRBV5-4 to TRBJ2-5, with 7 bases that match TRBD1. The CDR3 is 16 residues long. Germline lookup yields CDR1 SGHNT and CDR2 YYREEE (reference sequence). Germline trimming cut 3 bases from V and 4 bases from J; bases unmatched to any gene: 12. The CDR3 spells CASSSYLDRALETQYF. In DNA form, the CDR3 reads TGTGCCAGCAGCTCCTACCTCGACAGGGCGTTAGAGACCCAGTACTTC.

The sample holds a few counts of this clone. The genes are TRBV19 and TRBJ2-5, with 13 bases aligning to TRBD2. This CDR3 comprises 18 residues. CDR1 is LNHDA, CDR2 SQIVND, per germline (reference sequence). With V trimmed by 3 bases and J by 5 bases, 12 bases remained unmatched. CDR3 nucleotides: TGTGCCAGTAGTATCCTGCCGACTAGCGGGGGGCGACGGGAGACCCAGTACTTC. This translates into CASSILPTSGGRRETQYF.

The chain has TRBV4-3 and TRBJ1-2, with TRBD1 identical over 8 bases. V trimming: 3 bases; J trimming: 0 bases; junction bases outside the gene matches: 6. Germline V CDR1 and CDR2: LGHNA, YSLEER. The CDR3 sequence is 16 residues long. CDR3 loop: CASSHETTGANYGYTF. DNA for the CDR3: TGCGCCAGCAGCCACGAAACGACAGGGGCTAACTATGGCTACACCTTC.

This clone has a handful of counts. Germline and junction disagree at one end, which may indicate a read error. This chain links TRBV5-6 with TRBJ1-1; 9 bases map to TRBD1. Germline-derived CDR1 and CDR2 are SGHDT and YYEEEE. The CDR3 contains 16 residues. The CDR3 region is CASSLDRDRVYTEAFF. The CDR3 nucleotides are TGTGCCAGCAGTTTGGACCGGGACAGGGTGTACACTGAAGCTTTCTTT. Full variable domain (remainder filled in from reference TRBV5-6 and TRBJ1-1): DAGVTQSPTHLIKTRGQQVTLRCSPKSGHDTVSWYQQALGQGPQFIFQYYEEEERQRGNFPDRFSGHQFPNYSSELNVNALLLGDSALYLCASSLDRDRVYTEAFFGQGTRLTVV.

With respect to this clone: One junction end does not reproduce the germline sequence, and a read error may be involved. The chain employs TRBV28 and TRBJ2-5, with 8 bases matching TRBD2. The CDR3 loop spans 16 amino acids. Germline lookup yields CDR1 MDHEN and CDR2 SYDVKM. The DNA of the CDR3 is TGTGCCAGCAGTCCTTTTAACGGGGGGGCCCAAAAGACCCAGTACTTC. This gives the protein CASSPFNGGAQKTQYF.

V usage is TRBV18 and J usage is TRBJ1-2; maybe TRBD1 (6 bases). CDR3 size: 16 residues. Germline values: CDR1 KGHSH, CDR2 LQKENI. V shed 0 bases and J shed 1 base, with 12 bases lying between them. CDR3 in DNA: TGTGCCAGCTCACCACCAAGGGGGATGGATAACTATGGCTACACCTTC. Translating gives CASSPPRGMDNYGYTF.

The chain carries TRBV5-4 and TRBJ2-2; no firm D call. The CDR3 totals 14 residues. Germline V CDR1 and CDR2: SGHNT, YYREEE (reference sequence). The V end lost 4 bases, the J end lost 5 bases, and 12 bases lay between the germline ends. The CDR3 nucleotides are TGTGCCAGCAGCCCGGGTGGGATAACCGGGGAGCTGTTTTTT. Amino acid sequence: CASSPGGITGELFF.

The chain is built from TRBV6-5 and TRBJ1-3; D is undetermined. V shed 6 bases and J shed 0 bases, with 12 bases lying between them. Germline V lookup: CDR1 MNHEY, CDR2 SVGAGI. CDR3 length: 15 amino acids. The CDR3 DNA follows: TGTGCCAGCAGAGCTATTGGGGACTCTGGAAACACCATATATTTT. Its translation: CASRAIGDSGNTIYF.

The rearrangement uses TRBV28 and TRBJ1-1; 8 positions match TRBD1. Germline assignment: CDR1 MDHEN and CDR2 SYDVKM. Germline trimming cut 5 bases from V and 6 bases from J; bases unmatched to any gene: 8. The CDR3 extends over 14 amino acids. The CDR3 bases are TGTGCCAGCAGTCTGGATGGACAGGGCGCTGAAGCTTTCTTT. Translating gives CASSLDGQGAEAFF.

This sequence joins TRBV7-3 and TRBJ2-3, with D possibly TRBD2 on 6 matching bases. The CDR3 runs 15 residues. Germline V CDR1 and CDR2: SGHTA, FQGTGA. Trimming removed 8 bases from V and 4 bases from J, with 19 bases in between. CDR3 sequence reads: CASSGGEGAADTQYF. In nucleotides, the CDR3 is TGTGCCAGCTCTGGCGGGGAAGGGGCCGCAGATACGCAGTATTTT.

This chain connects TRBV29-1 to TRBJ1-2; D not certain. This CDR3 has 15 amino acids. The germline V and J ends were trimmed by 1 base and 7 bases, with 19 bases remaining between them. Germline CDR1 SQVTM, CDR2 ANQGSEA. The CDR3 DNA sequence: TGCAGCGTTGAAGGGGGAGAGGCGGGTTTTGGTGGCTACACCTTC. Protein product: CSVEGGEAGFGGYTF.

In this sample, this clone turned up once. At one end, the junction sequence differs from germline, possibly due to a read error. The rearrangement links TRBV16 to TRBJ1-2, with 9 bases lining up with TRBD1. This CDR3 contains 15 residues. Germline CDR1 and CDR2: KGHSY and FQNENV. The CDR3 coding sequence is TGTGCCAGCAGCCAATCCTTAGGTGCGGAAGGGACAGGGTTCTTC. Protein: CASSQSLGAEGTGFF.

The table lists this clone with a few counts. The gene calls are TRBV5-1 and TRBJ2-1; 12 nucleotides agree with TRBD2. Looked up from germline, CDR1 is SGHRS and CDR2 is YFSETQ. V trimming: 3 bases; J trimming: 0 bases; junction bases outside the gene matches: 4. The length of the CDR3 is 17 residues. The DNA for the CDR3 is TGCGCCAGCAGCTGGAAACTAGCGGGGGGCTCCTACAATGAGCAGTTCTTC. It yields the protein CASSWKLAGGSYNEQFF.

The chain couples TRBV7-9 to TRBJ2-1; 7 bases are a match to TRBD1. Germline V lookup: CDR1 SEHNR, CDR2 FQNEAQ (reference sequence). The CDR3 loop spans 15 amino acids. Trimming took 5 bases from V and 0 from J; bases not matched to a gene: 4. The CDR3 nucleotides are TGTGCCAGCAGCCGACAGGGTAGCTCCTACAATGAGCAGTTCTTC. As protein: CASSRQGSSYNEQFF. The full variable domain, in which reference TRBV7-9 and TRBJ2-1 provide the parts outside the CDR3, is DTGVSQNPRHKITKRGQNVTFRCDPISEHNRLYWYRQTLGQGPEFLTYFQNEAQLEKSRLLSDRFSAERPKGSFSTLEIQRTEQGDSAMYLCASSRQGSSYNEQFFGPGTRLTVL.

The chain joins TRBV25-1 to TRBJ1-6; unclear D gene. Germline-derived CDR1 and CDR2 are MGHDK and SYGVNS. V lost 3 bases and J 4 bases, leaving 13 bases between the germline ends. CDR3 length equals 16 residues. Here the CDR3 reads CASSDHSGSYNSPLHF. Written as DNA, the CDR3 is TGTGCCAGCAGTGACCATAGTGGGTCTTATAATTCACCCCTCCACTTT. Full variable domain (missing parts from reference TRBV25-1 and TRBJ1-6): EADIYQTPRYLVIGTGKKITLECSQTMGHDKMYWYQQDPGMELHLIHYSYGVNSTEKGDLSSESTVSRIRTEHFPLTLESARPSHTSQYLCASSDHSGSYNSPLHFGNGTRLTVT.

This clone was counted only a few times. This chain uses TRBV20-1 with TRBJ1-1; D gene unclear. Deletions cut 2 bases from V and 11 bases from J, with 12 bases between. The CDR3 has 11 residues. Per germline, CDR1 DFQATT and CDR2 SNEGSKA (reference sequence). The CDR3 sequence: CSARTLTGAFF. For the CDR3, the DNA is TGCAGTGCTAGAACACTTACGGGGGCTTTCTTT.